The T cell receptor beta chain under discussion was sequenced for a study of cytomegalovirus exposure and HLA in healthy donors. For the study at large: When 398 donors were genotyped, roughly 78% of them were found to fall in the Caucasian-associated ancestry cluster. Whole-study results and caveats: With DRB1 most and HLA-C fewest, TCR association rates differed between HLA loci in a later analysis.

With regard to this clone: Its antigen is unknown.

Trimming left V 4 bases short and J 3 bases short, with 9 bases between. The CDR3 is 13 residues long. Germline V CDR1 and CDR2: SQVTM, ANQGSEA. The PCR employed 60 Vbeta primers together with 13 Jbeta primers. TCRdb's table, derived via immunoSEQ multiplex PCR, lists solely in-frame clones and lacks some. The sample lists around 67,000 clones, 78% seen once, with 7.5% to 9% in the top ten. The sequenced material came from PBMCs. This chain uses TRBV29-1 with TRBJ2-2; no reliable D call. This receptor was obtained from a man aged 18 to 29 in good health and CMV-seropositive. The CDR3 region is CSVGSKYTGELFF. CDR3 sequence (DNA): TGCAGCGTTGGTAGCAAATACACCGGGGAGCTGTTTTTT.